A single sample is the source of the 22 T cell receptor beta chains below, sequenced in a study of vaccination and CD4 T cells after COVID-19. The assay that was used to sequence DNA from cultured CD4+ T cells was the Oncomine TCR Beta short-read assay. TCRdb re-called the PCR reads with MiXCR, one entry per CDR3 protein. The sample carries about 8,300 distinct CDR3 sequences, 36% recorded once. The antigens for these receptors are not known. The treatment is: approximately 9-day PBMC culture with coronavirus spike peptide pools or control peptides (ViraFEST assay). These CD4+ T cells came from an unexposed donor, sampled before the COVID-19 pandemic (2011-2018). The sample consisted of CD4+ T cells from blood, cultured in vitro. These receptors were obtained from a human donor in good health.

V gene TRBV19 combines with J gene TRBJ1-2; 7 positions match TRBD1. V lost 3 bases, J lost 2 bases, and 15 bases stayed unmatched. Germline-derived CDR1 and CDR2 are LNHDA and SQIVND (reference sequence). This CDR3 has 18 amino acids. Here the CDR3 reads CASSIPRTGVRANYGYTF. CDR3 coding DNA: TGTGCCAGTAGTATCCCTCGAACAGGGGTGAGGGCAAACTATGGCTACACCTTC.

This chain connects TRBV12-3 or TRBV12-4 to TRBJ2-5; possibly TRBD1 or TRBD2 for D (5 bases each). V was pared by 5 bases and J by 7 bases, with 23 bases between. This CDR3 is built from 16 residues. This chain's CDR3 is CASSPFPGTTVGTQYF. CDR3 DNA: TGTGCCAGCAGTCCATTCCCGGGGACGACGGTGGGGACCCAGTACTTC.

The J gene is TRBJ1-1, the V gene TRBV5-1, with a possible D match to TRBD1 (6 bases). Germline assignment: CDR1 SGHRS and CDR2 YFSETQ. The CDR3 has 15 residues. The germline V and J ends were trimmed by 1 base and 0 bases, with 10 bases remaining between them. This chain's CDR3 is CASSLHRDMNTEAFF. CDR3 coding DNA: TGCGCCAGCAGCTTGCATCGGGACATGAACACTGAAGCTTTCTTT.

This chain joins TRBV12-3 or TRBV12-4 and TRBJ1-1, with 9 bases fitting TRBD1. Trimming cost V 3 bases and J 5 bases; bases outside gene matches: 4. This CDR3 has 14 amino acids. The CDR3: CASSFETGGTEAFF. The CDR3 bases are TGTGCCAGCAGTTTCGAGACAGGGGGAACTGAAGCTTTCTTT.

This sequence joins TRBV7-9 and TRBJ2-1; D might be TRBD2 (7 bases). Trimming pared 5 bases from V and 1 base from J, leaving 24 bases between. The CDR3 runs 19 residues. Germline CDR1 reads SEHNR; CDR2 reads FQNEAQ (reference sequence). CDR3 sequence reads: CASSPWGGRMSSSYNEQFF. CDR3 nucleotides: TGTGCCAGCAGCCCCTGGGGGGGCCGCATGTCGAGTTCCTACAATGAGCAGTTCTTC.

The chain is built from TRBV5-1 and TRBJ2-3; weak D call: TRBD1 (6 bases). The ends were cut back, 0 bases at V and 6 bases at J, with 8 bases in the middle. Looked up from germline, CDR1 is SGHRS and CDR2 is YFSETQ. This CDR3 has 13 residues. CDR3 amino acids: CASSLAGEDTQYF. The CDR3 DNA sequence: TGCGCCAGCAGCTTGGCAGGGGAGGATACGCAGTATTTT.

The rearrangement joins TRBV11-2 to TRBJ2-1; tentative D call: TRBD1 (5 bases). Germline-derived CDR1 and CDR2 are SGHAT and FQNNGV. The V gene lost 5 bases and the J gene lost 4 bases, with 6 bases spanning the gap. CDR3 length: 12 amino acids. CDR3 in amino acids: CASSPGYNEQFF. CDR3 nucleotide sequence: TGTGCCAGCAGCCCAGGGTACAATGAGCAGTTCTTC.

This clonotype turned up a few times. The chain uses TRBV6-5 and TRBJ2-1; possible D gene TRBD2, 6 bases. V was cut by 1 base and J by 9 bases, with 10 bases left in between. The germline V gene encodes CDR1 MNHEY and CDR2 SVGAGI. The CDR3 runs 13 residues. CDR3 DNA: TGTGCCAGCAGTTACTTTCCCGGGGGTGAGCAGTTCTTC. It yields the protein CASSYFPGGEQFF.

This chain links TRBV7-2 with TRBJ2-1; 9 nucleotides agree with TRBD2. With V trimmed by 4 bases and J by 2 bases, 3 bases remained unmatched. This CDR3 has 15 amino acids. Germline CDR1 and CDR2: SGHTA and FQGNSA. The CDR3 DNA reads TGTGCCAGCAGCTCTAGCGGGGAGGCCTACAATGAGCAGTTCTTC. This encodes CASSSSGEAYNEQFF. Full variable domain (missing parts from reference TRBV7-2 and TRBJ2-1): GAGVSQSPSNKVTEKGKDVELRCDPISGHTALYWYRQSLGQGLEFLIYFQGNSAPDKSGLPSDRFSAERTGGSVSTLTIQRTQQEDSAVYLCASSSSGEAYNEQFFGPGTRLTVL.

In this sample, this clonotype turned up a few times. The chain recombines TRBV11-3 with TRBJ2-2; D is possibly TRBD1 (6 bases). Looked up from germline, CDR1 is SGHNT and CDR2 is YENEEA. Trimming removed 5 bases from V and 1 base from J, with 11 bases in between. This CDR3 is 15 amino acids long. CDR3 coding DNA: TGTGCCAGCAGCCCCTCGGGACAGAACACCGGGGAGCTGTTTTTT. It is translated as CASSPSGQNTGELFF.

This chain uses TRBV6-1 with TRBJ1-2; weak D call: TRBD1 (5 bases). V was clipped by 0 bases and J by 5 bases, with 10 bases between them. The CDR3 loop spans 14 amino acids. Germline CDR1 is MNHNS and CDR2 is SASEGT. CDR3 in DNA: TGTGCCAGCAGTGAAGCGCTCGGGGCGTATGGCTACACCTTC. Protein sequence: CASSEALGAYGYTF.

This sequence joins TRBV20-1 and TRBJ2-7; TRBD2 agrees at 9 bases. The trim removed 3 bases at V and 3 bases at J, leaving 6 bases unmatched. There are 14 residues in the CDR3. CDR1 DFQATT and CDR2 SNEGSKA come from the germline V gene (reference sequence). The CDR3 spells CSARVSGGIYEQYF. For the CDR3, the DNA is TGCAGTGCTAGGGTTAGCGGGGGTATCTACGAGCAGTACTTC.

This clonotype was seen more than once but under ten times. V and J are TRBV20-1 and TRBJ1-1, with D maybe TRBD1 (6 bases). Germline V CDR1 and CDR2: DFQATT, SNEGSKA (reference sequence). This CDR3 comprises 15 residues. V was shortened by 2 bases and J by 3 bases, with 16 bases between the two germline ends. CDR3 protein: CSARNSRGIDTEAFF. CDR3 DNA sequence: TGCAGTGCTAGAAACTCCAGGGGCATTGACACTGAAGCTTTCTTT.

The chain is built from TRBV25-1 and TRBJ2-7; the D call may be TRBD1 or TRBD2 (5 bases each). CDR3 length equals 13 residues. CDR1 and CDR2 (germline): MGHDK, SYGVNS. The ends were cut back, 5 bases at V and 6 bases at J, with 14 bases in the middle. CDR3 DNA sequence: TGTGCCAGCAGTTGGGGGTTTGAGGGCGAGCAGTACTTC. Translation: CASSWGFEGEQYF.

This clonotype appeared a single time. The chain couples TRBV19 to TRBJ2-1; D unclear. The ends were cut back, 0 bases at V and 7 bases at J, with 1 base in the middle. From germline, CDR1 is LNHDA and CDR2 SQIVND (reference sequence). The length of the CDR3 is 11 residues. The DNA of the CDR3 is TGTGCCAGTAGTATAGAGAATGAGCAGTTCTTC. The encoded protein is CASSIENEQFF.

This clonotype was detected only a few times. The CDR3 nucleotides read TGTGCCAGCAGGTTAGTGGGCGGTACTGAAGCTTTCTTT. Translating gives CASRLVGGTEAFF. The chain combines TRBV7-3 with TRBJ1-1; unclear D gene. Trimming cost V 6 bases and J 5 bases, with 13 bases left between them. Per germline, CDR1 SGHTA and CDR2 FQGTGA. This CDR3 has 13 amino acids.

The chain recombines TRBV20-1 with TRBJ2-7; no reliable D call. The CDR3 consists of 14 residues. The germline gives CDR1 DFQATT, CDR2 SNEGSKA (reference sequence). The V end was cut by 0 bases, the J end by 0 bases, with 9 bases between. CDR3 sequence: CSARDGASSYEQYF. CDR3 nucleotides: TGCAGTGCTAGAGATGGTGCAAGCTCCTACGAGCAGTACTTC.

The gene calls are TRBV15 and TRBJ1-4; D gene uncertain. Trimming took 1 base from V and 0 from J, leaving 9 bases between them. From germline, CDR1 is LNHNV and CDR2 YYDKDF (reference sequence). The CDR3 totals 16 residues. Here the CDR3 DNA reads TGTGCCACCAGCAGAGGACAAGGAGCAACTAATGAAAAACTGTTTTTT. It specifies CATSRGQGATNEKLFF.

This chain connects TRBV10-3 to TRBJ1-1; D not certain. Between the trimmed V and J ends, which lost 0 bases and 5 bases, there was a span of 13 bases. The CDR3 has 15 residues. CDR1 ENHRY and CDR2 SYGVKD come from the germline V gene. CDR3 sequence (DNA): TGTGCCATCAGTGAGTCGAATGGGGTTAGGACTGAAGCTTTCTTT. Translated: CAISESNGVRTEAFF.

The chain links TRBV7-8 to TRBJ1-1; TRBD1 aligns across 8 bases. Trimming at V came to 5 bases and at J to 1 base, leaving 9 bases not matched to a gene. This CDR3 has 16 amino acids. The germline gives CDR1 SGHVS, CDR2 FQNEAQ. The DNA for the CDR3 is TGTGCCAGCAGCAACCTTAACGGACAGGGGAACACTGAAGCTTTCTTT. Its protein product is CASSNLNGQGNTEAFF.

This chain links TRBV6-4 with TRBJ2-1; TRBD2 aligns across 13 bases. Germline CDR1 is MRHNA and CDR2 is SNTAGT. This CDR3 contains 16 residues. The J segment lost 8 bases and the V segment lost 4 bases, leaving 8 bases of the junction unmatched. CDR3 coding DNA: TGTGCCAGCAGTGCCGGGACTAGCGGGGAGTTTCATGAGCAGTTCTTC. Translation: CASSAGTSGEFHEQFF.

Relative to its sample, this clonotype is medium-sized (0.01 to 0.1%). The CDR3 spells CASSDSSGGANEQFF. In DNA, the CDR3 is TGTGCCAGCAGTGACTCTAGCGGGGGGGCCAATGAGCAGTTCTTC. The rearrangement links TRBV6-4 to TRBJ2-1, with 11 bases matching TRBD2. CDR1 and CDR2 (germline): MRHNA, SNTAGT. With V trimmed by 0 bases and J by 6 bases, 1 base remained unmatched. The CDR3 is 15 residues long.